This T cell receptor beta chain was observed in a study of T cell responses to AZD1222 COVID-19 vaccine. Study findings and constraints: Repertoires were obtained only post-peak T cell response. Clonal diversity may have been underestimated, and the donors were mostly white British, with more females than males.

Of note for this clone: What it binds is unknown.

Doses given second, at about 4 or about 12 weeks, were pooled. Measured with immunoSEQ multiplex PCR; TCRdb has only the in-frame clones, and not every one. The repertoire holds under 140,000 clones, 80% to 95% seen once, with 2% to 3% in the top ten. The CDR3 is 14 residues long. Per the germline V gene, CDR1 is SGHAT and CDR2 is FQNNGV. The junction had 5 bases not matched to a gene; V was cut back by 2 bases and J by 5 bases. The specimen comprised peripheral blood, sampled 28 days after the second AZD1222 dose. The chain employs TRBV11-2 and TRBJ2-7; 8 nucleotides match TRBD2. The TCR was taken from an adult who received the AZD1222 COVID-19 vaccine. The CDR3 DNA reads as TGTGCCAGCAGCTTAAGGACTAGCCCCCACGAGCAGTACTTC. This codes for CASSLRTSPHEQYF.